This T cell receptor beta chain is drawn from a study of OX40 agonist ivuxolimab in advanced cancers. Study background: Patients received ivuxolimab, an agonistic anti-OX40 (CD134) antibody. Partial response was recorded in three patients: one hepatocellular carcinoma and two cutaneous melanoma cases.

Study conclusions and caveats: Average numbers of expanded clones were greater in CD8+ T cells than in CD4+.

Clones were read by immunoSEQ multiplex PCR, and TCRdb kept only the in-frame ones, dropping some. The sample lists tens of thousands of clones; 80% to 90% were seen once. With regard to this clone: Its target is not known.

Autoimmune disease history or systemic immunosuppression disqualified patients. Germline values: CDR1 SGHRS, CDR2 YFSETQ. CDR3 size: 14 residues. Trimming cost V 4 bases and J 8 bases; bases outside gene matches: 7. V gene TRBV5-1 combines with J gene TRBJ1-4; TRBD1 matches at 8 bases. The sequence was obtained from an adult with an advanced solid tumor such as melanoma, head and neck, liver or kidney cancer. The sequencing here drew on CD4+ or CD8+ T cells sorted from blood, taken in a trial of the OX40 agonist ivuxolimab. The CDR3 bases are TGCGCCAGCAGCCCCGGGGGACAGGCCGAAAAACTGTTTTTT. Its protein is CASSPGGQAEKLFF.